The clone carrying this TCR beta chain has just a few counts. Its antigen is currently unknown. Repertoires were generated with immunoSEQ multiplex PCR, while TCRdb's copy carries only in-frame clones and drops some. Here the sample spans hundreds of clones, approximately 21% being singletons. The data originate from a study of T cells in localized non-small cell lung cancer. Study-level findings and limits: The study detected a median about 57 of the top 100 tumor clones in adjacent lung.

The CDR3 has 15 residues. Unmatched junction bases numbered 8, after V lost 7 bases and J lost 5 bases. The germline V gene has CDR1 MGHRA and CDR2 YSYEKL. The receptor was isolated from a man aged 40 to 69 with stage III lung adenocarcinoma. The sequencing used normal lung tissue next to the tumor, collected before any cancer treatment. The gene calls are TRBV4-1 and TRBJ1-1, with 12 bases lining up with TRBD1. The CDR3 DNA is TGCGCCAGCAAGCGGGACAGGGGGCCCGGGACTGAAGCTTTCTTT. As protein: CASKRDRGPGTEAFF.